This T cell receptor (beta chain) came from a study of blood T cells in healthy people across ages. Looking at the study overall: For every two T cells, template switching captured about one barcoded beta molecule.

Healthy Caucasians from Russia aged about 6 to 90 served as donors. Extractions gave at least 5.5 micrograms of total RNA per sample. Findings of the study overall: TCR beta diversity, measured per million T cells, fell in a roughly linear way with age.

Alongside a J-beta primer mix, a sample-barcoded 5' primer served in a second PCR lasting 7 to 11 cycles. TCRdb called the 5' RACE reads again in MiXCR, with one record for every CDR3 protein. The sample carries about 680,000 distinct CDR3 sequences, more than 40% recorded once. V was pared by 1 base and J by 10 bases, with 4 bases of the junction left unmatched. CDR1 and CDR2 from the germline V gene are DFQATT and SNEGSKA (reference sequence). The CDR3 contains 15 residues. Remarks on this clonotype: Its antigen is undetermined.

The rearrangement links TRBV20-1 to TRBJ2-1; TRBD2 matches 16 bases. Specimen: blood. The sequence came from a woman aged 55-70 years in good health. The DNA of the CDR3 is TGCAGTGCTAGAGGGGGACTAGCGGGAGGGGGGGAGCAGTTCTTC. Translated: CSARGGLAGGGEQFF.